The rows below give T cell receptor beta chains drawn from one sample of a study of T cells in Graves' hyperthyroidism and ophthalmopathy. TCRdb processed the multiplex PCR reads anew with MiXCR; each CDR3 protein has one entry. The repertoire holds hundreds of thousands of distinct CDR3 sequences, 15% to 20% seen once, with around 4% in the top ten. The sequenced sample was blood. The receptors originated from a woman aged 25 to 39 with Graves' hyperthyroidism. CDR3s include the opening cysteine and the closing phenylalanine or tryptophan. The D gene is left open where the match is weak. Only part of the rows carry a size: once, few, many, or a class if the clone is expanded.

size	V	D	J	DNA	CDR3
few	TRBV7-9	TRBD1	TRBJ2-7	TGTGCCAGCAGCTCGGGGACAGGAGTCTCCTACGAGCAGTACTTC	CASSSGTGVSYEQYF
many	TRBV7-2	NA	TRBJ2-5	TGTGCCAGCAGCCCAGGGGGGTGGGGGGAAGAGACCCAGTACTTC	CASSPGGWGEETQYF
NA	TRBV5-1	NA	TRBJ1-6	TGCGCCAGCAGCTTGGCGGGACAAGGCTCACCCCTCCACTTT	CASSLAGQGSPLHF
many	TRBV30	NA	TRBJ1-1	TGTGCCTGGATGCCGGGTTACACTGAAGCTTTCTTT	CAWMPGYTEAFF
many	TRBV6-1	TRBD1	TRBJ1-2	TGTGCCAGCAGTGTCAGACAGGGTACGGGTGGCTACACCTTC	CASSVRQGTGGYTF
many	TRBV27	TRBD2	TRBJ2-3	TGTGCCAGCAGTTTAATGGGGGGGGTACAGGATACGCAGTATTTT	CASSLMGGVQDTQYF
many	TRBV12-5	NA	TRBJ2-1	TGTGCTAGTGGTCTTCTGCCCGGCAGGGATGAGCAGTTCTTC	CASGLLPGRDEQFF
many	TRBV27	TRBD1	TRBJ1-4	TGTGCCAGCAGTCCAGGCGCAGGGGGCAACTTAGGAAAACTGTTTTTT	CASSPGAGGNLGKLFF
many	TRBV27	NA	TRBJ1-1	TGTGCCAGCAGTTTATGGCACTCGAACACTGAAGCTTTCTTT	CASSLWHSNTEAFF
NA	TRBV7-3	TRBD1	TRBJ1-2	TGTGCCAACAGCCCCCAACAGGGGTATGGCTACACCTTC	CANSPQQGYGYTF
NA	TRBV4-1	NA	TRBJ2-4	TGCGCCAGCAGCCCGAGCCAGGACCCTGCCAAAAACATTCAGTACTTC	CASSPSQDPAKNIQYF
NA	TRBV19	TRBD2	TRBJ2-1	TGTGCCAGTAGTGAACCGGGACTAGCAATAAGCTCCTACAATGAGCAGTTCTTC	CASSEPGLAISSYNEQFF
NA	TRBV5-6	NA	TRBJ2-7	TGTGCCAGCAGCTTAACTCCGGGACCGATATACGAGCAGTACTTC	CASSLTPGPIYEQYF
NA	TRBV6-1	NA	TRBJ2-2	TGTGCCAGCAGTGCCTTACACCTCACCGGGGAGCTGTTTTTT	CASSALHLTGELFF
NA	TRBV20-1	TRBD2	TRBJ2-7	TGCAGTGCTAGAGGCGGGGGGGGGTCCTACGAGCAGTACTTC	CSARGGGGSYEQYF
many	TRBV7-3	TRBD2	TRBJ2-1	TGTGCCAGCAGCTTAACGTATTATGCGGGGGGTCTTTACAATGAGCAGTTCTTC	CASSLTYYAGGLYNEQFF
few	TRBV2	NA	TRBJ1-6	TGTGCCAGCGGGTGGGCCCCGGGGAATTCACCCCTCCACTTT	CASGWAPGNSPLHF
NA	TRBV19	NA	TRBJ2-1	TGTGCCAGTAGTCCCCAAGTTGGCAATGAGCAGTTCTTC	CASSPQVGNEQFF
NA	TRBV27	TRBD2	TRBJ2-2	TGTGCCAGCAGCTTGAGACTAGCGGGAGTAGACGAGCTGTTTTTT	CASSLRLAGVDELFF
NA	TRBV6-2/TRBV6-3	TRBD2	TRBJ2-3	TGTGCCAGCAGAGGCCGACTAGCGGGCTTAAGAGATACGCAGTATTTT	CASRGRLAGLRDTQYF
few	TRBV6-1	NA	TRBJ1-2	TGTGCCAGCGGCAGGGTAAGGGAGTATGGCTACACCTTC	CASGRVREYGYTF
many	TRBV18	NA	TRBJ2-6	TGTGCCAGCTCACCTCTCCCTGGGGCCAACGTCCTGACTTTC	CASSPLPGANVLTF
few	TRBV30	NA	TRBJ2-3	TGTGCCTGGAGTATGGTGGGGATCACAGATACGCAGTATTTT	CAWSMVGITDTQYF
few	TRBV9	TRBD2	TRBJ2-7	TGTGCCAGCAGCCCCCGGGGGGGGGTGCACGAGCAGTACTTC	CASSPRGGVHEQYF
few	TRBV7-2	TRBD2	TRBJ2-5	TGTGCCAGCAGCCCCGGGACTAGCTGGCAAGCGACCCAGTACTTC	CASSPGTSWQATQYF
NA	TRBV19	TRBD2	TRBJ2-3	TGTGCCAGTAGTATTGGGTGGCCTAGCGGCCTCCTTACGGATACGCAGTATTTT	CASSIGWPSGLLTDTQYF
NA	TRBV29-1	NA	TRBJ2-1	TGCAGCGTTGAAAAGGGGGGAGGCGAGCAGTTCTTC	CSVEKGGGEQFF
NA	TRBV12-3/TRBV12-4	NA	TRBJ2-3	TGTGCCAGCAGTTTGACTCAGAACGCAGATACGCAGTATTTT	CASSLTQNADTQYF
many	TRBV7-2	NA	TRBJ2-5	TGTGCCGGCAGCTTCCACCCGGCCGGGTACCAAGAGACCCAGTACTTC	CAGSFHPAGYQETQYF
NA	TRBV5-6	TRBD2	TRBJ2-7	TGTGCCAGCAGCCCGGGGGGGCAGGCCTACTCCTACGAGCAGTACTTC	CASSPGGQAYSYEQYF
NA	TRBV5-1	NA	TRBJ2-7	TGCGCCAGCAGCTTGGCCTCAGGGTTTTACGAGCAGTACTTC	CASSLASGFYEQYF
many	TRBV3-1	NA	TRBJ1-5	TGTGCCAGCAGCCAAGGACAGCCCTGGGGCAATCAGCCCCAGCATTTT	CASSQGQPWGNQPQHF
NA	TRBV9	NA	TRBJ1-6	TGTGCCAGCAGCGTAGATAATTTGAATTCACCCCTCCACTTT	CASSVDNLNSPLHF
few	TRBV13	NA	TRBJ2-3	TGTGCCAGCAGCTCATCACTAGCCGCCGGGAATTCCGCAGATACGCAGTATTTT	CASSSSLAAGNSADTQYF
NA	TRBV19	NA	TRBJ1-4	TGTGCCAGTATTGGTGCAACTAATGAAAAACTGTTTTTT	CASIGATNEKLFF
many	TRBV20-1	NA	TRBJ1-1	TGCAGTGCTCCCTTGGGGGGGAAGACTGAAGCTTTCTTT	CSAPLGGKTEAFF
many	TRBV2	NA	TRBJ2-1	TGTGCCAGCAGGGGGGGCAGGGGCCCCTACAATGAGCAGTTCTTC	CASRGGRGPYNEQFF
NA	TRBV28	NA	TRBJ2-1	TGTGCCACCAGCTTGAGCCATGAGCAGTTCTTC	CATSLSHEQFF
many	TRBV20-1	TRBD1	TRBJ2-7	TGCAGTGTAGCGACAGGGGTTATTCCCTACGAGCAGTACTTC	CSVATGVIPYEQYF
NA	TRBV20-1	NA	TRBJ1-6	TGCAGTGCTAGAGACACAGAATCCTATAATTCACCCCTCCACTTT	CSARDTESYNSPLHF
many	TRBV6-1	NA	TRBJ2-1	TGTGCCAGCAGTGATGTGGGACGGACAAACAATGAGCAGTTCTTC	CASSDVGRTNNEQFF
NA	TRBV12-3/TRBV12-4	NA	TRBJ2-3	TGTGCCAGCAGTTTAGCGTCCACTAGGCCAGATACGCAGTATTTT	CASSLASTRPDTQYF
many	TRBV28	NA	TRBJ1-2	TGTGCCAGCAGTGAGGGGACGGTCGGGGGCTACACCTTC	CASSEGTVGGYTF
NA	TRBV27	NA	TRBJ2-1	TGTGCCAGCAGAAAAACGTTGGGTGGCTATGAGCAGTTCTTC	CASRKTLGGYEQFF
many	TRBV20-1	TRBD2	TRBJ2-1	TGCAGTGCTAGAGATAAGACTAGCTCCACTGAGCAGTTCTTC	CSARDKTSSTEQFF
many	TRBV20-1	TRBD1	TRBJ1-5	TGCAGTGCCCTAGGAGGGGGCTATAGCAATCAGCCCCAGCATTTT	CSALGGGYSNQPQHF
many	TRBV6-1	TRBD1	TRBJ1-5	TGTGCCAGCAGGGACAGGCCCGATCAGCCCCAGCATTTT	CASRDRPDQPQHF
many	TRBV11-3	TRBD2	TRBJ2-5	TGTGCCAGCAGCTTAGGCGACCGGGGGGCCCAGTACTTC	CASSLGDRGAQYF